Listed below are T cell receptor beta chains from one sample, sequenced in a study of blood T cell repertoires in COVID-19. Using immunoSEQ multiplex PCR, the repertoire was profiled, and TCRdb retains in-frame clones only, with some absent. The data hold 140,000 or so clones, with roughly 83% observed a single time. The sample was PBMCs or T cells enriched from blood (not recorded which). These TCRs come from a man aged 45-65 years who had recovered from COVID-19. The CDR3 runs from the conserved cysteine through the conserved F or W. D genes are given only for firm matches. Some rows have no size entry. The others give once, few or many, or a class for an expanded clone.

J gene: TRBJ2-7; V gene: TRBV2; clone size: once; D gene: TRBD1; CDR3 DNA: TGTGCCAGCAGGTTTACGGGACAGCACTACGAGCAGTACTTC; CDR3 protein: CASRFTGQHYEQYF
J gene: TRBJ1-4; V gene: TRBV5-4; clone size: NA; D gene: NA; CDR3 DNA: TGTGCCAGCTCGACAGGCGGAAATGAAAAACTGTTTTTT; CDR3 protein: CASSTGGNEKLFF
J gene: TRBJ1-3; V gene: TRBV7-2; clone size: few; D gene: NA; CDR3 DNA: TGTGCCAGCAGACCCCAAGGGGCTGGAAACACCATATATTTT; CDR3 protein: CASRPQGAGNTIYF
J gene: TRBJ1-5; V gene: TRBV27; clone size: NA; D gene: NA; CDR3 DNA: TGTGCCAGCAGTTGGGGAGGAAATCAGCCCCAGCATTTT; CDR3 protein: CASSWGGNQPQHF
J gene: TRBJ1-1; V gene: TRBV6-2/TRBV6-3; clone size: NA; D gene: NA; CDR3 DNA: TGTGCCAGCAGTTACCCTGTGGGGGCTGCGAACACTGAAGCTTTCTTT; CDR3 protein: CASSYPVGAANTEAFF
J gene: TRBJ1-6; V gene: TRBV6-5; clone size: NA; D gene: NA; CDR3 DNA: TGTGCCAGCAGTTACTCGATGGGGCTTAATTCACCCCTCCACTTT; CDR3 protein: CASSYSMGLNSPLHF
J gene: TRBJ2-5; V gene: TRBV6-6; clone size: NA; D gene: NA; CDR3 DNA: TGTGCCAGCAGGGAAGACTACCCCCAAGAGACCCAGTACTTC; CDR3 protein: CASREDYPQETQYF
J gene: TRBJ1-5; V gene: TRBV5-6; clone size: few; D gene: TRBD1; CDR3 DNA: TGTGCCAGCAGCTTGGCCGGCAGGGGGCCATCCCAGCATTTT; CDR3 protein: CASSLAGRGPSQHF
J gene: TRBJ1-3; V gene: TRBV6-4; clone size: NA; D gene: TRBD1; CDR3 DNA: TGTGCCAGCAACACAGGGGGCTCTGGAAACACCATATATTTT; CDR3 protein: CASNTGGSGNTIYF
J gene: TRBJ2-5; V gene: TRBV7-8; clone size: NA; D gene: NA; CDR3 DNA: TGTGCCAGCAGTTCCACGGGTCCTACACGGGAGACCCAGTACTTC; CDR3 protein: CASSSTGPTRETQYF
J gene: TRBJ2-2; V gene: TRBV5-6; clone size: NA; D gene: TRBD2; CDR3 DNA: TGTGCCAGCAGCTTGGTCTCGGGACTACCCACCGGGGAGCTGTTTTTT; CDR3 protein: CASSLVSGLPTGELFF
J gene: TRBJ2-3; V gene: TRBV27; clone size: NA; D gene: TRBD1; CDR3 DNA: TGTGCCAGCAGGTTAACAGGGGGATCAACAGATACGCAGTATTTT; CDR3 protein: CASRLTGGSTDTQYF
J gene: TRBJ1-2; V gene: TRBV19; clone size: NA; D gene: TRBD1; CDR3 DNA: TGTGCCAGTATACCCGGGACAGGTTTTTATGGCTACACCTTC; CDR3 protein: CASIPGTGFYGYTF
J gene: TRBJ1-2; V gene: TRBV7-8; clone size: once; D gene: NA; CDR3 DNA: TGTGCCAGCAGCTTAGTCAGGCAGGGTGCCTATGGCTACACCTTC; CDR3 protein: CASSLVRQGAYGYTF
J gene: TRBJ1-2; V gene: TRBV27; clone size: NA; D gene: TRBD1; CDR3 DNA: TGTGCCAGCAGTTCATTAGGACAGGGGAACTATGGCTACACCTTC; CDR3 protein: CASSSLGQGNYGYTF
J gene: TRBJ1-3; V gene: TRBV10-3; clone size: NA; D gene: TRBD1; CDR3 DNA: TGTGCCATCAGACCGACAGGGTCGGACACCATATATTTT; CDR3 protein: CAIRPTGSDTIYF
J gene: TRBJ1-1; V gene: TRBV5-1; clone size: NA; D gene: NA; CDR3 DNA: TGCGCCAGCAGCTTGGAGGCAGGGGCGAACACTGAAGCTTTCTTT; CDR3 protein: CASSLEAGANTEAFF
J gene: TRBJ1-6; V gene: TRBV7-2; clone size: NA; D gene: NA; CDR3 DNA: TGTGCCAGCAGCTTAGGGGTGGCGGGCAATTCACCCCTCCACTTT; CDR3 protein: CASSLGVAGNSPLHF
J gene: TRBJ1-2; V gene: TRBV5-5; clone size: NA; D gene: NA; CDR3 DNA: TGTGCCAGCAGCCTAAACCGGACGTTAGGGGTTGACTATGGCTACACCTTC; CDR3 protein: CASSLNRTLGVDYGYTF
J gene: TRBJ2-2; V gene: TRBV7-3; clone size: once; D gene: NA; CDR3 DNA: TGTGCCAGCAGCCGTGGGGCCTCGAACACCGGGGAGCTGTTTTTT; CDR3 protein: CASSRGASNTGELFF
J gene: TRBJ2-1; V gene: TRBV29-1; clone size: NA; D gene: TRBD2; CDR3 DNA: TGCAGCGTTGCCCGACTAGCGGGGGGGTATGAGCAGTTCTTC; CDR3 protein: CSVARLAGGYEQFF
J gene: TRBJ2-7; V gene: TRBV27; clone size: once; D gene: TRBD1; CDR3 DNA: TGTGCCAGCAGCCGGACAGGGGTTTCAGAGCAGTACTTC; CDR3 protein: CASSRTGVSEQYF